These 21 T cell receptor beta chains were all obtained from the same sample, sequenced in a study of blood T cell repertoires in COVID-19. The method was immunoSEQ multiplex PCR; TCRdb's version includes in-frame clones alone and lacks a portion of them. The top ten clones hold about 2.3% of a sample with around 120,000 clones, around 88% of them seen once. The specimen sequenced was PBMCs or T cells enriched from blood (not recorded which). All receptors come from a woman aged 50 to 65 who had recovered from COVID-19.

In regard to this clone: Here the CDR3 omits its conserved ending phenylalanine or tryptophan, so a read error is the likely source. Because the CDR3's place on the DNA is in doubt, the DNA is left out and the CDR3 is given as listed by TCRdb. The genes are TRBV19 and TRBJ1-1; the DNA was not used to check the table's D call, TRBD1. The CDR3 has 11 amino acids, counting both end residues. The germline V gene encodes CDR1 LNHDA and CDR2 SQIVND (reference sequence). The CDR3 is CASSMGQDGGV.

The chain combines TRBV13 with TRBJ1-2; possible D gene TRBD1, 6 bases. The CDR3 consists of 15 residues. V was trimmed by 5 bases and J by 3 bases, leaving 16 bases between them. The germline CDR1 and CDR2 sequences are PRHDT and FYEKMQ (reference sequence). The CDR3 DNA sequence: TGTGCCAGCAGCAGTGGACAGATAGACTACTATGGCTACACCTTC. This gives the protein CASSSGQIDYYGYTF.

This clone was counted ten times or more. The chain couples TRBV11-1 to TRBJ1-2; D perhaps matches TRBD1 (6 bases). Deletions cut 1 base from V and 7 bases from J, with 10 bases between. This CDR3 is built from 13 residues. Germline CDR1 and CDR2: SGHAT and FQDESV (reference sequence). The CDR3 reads CASSLEGTTGYTF. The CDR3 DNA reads TGTGCCAGCAGCTTAGAAGGGACAACTGGCTACACCTTC.

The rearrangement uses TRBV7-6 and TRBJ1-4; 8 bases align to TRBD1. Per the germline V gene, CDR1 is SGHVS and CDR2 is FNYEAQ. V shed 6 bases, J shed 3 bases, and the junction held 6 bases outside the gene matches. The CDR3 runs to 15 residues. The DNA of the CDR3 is TGTGCCAGCAGATCTCAGGGGGCTTCTAATGAAAAACTGTTTTTT. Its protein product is CASRSQGASNEKLFF.

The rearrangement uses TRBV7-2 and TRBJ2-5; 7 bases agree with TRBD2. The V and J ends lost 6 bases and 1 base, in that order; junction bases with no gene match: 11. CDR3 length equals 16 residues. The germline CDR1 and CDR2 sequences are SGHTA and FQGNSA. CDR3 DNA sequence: TGTGCCAGCAGGGGTCGTTGGCGGGGGTTCCAAGAGACCCAGTACTTC. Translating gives CASRGRWRGFQETQYF.

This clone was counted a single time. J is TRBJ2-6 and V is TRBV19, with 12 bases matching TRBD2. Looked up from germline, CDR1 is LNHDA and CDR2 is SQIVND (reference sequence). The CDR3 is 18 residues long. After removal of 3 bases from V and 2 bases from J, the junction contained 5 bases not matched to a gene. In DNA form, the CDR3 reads TGTGCCAGTAGTATGACTAGCGGGGGATTCGCTGGGGCCAACGTCCTGACTTTC. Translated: CASSMTSGGFAGANVLTF.

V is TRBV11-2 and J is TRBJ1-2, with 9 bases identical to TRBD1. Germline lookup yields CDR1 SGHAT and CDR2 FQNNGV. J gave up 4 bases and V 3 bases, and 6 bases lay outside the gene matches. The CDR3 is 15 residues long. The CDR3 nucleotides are TGTGCCAGCAGCTTCTCGGACAGGGGATTCTATGGCTACACCTTC. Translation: CASSFSDRGFYGYTF.

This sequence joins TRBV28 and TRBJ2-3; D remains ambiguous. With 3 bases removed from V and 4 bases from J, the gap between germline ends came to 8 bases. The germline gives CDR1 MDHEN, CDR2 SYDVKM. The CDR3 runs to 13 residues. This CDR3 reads CASSFYGSDTQYF. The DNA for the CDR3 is TGTGCCAGCAGTTTCTATGGTTCAGATACGCAGTATTTT.

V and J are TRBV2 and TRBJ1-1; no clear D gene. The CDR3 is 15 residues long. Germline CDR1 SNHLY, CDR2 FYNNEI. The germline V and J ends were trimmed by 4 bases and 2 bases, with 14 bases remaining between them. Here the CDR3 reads CASSAIPKPNTEAFF. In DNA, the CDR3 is TGTGCCAGCAGTGCTATACCCAAACCTAACACTGAAGCTTTCTTT.

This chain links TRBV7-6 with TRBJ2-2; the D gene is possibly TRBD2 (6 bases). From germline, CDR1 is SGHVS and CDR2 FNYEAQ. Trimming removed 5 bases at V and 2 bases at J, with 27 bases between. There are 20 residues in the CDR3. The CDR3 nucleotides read TGTGCCAGCAGCATCCGCGGGAATATTGGGGGGACTGTCAACACCGGGGAGCTGTTTTTT. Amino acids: CASSIRGNIGGTVNTGELFF. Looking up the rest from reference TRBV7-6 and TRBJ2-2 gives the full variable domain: GAGVSQSPRYKVTKRGQDVALRCDPISGHVSLYWYRQALGQGPEFLTYFNYEAQQDKSGLPNDRFSAERPEGSISTLTIQRTEQRDSAMYRCASSIRGNIGGTVNTGELFFGEGSRLTVL.

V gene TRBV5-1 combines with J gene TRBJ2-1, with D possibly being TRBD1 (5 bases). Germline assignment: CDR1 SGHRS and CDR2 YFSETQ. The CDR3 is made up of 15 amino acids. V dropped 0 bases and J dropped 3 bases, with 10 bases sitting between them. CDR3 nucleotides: TGCGCCAGCAGCTTGGTACAGGAATACTACAATGAGCAGTTCTTC. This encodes CASSLVQEYYNEQFF.

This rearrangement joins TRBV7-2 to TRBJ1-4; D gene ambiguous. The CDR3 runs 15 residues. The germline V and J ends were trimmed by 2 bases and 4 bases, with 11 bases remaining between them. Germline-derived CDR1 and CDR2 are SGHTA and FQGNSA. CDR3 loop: CASSLSGQDNEKLFF. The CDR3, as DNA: TGTGCCAGCAGCTTAAGCGGGCAGGATAATGAAAAACTGTTTTTT.

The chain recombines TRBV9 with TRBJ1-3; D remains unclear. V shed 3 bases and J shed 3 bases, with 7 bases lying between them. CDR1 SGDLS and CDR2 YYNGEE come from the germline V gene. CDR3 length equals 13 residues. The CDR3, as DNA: TGTGCCAGCAGCGCCCAAAATGGAAACACCATATATTTT. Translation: CASSAQNGNTIYF.

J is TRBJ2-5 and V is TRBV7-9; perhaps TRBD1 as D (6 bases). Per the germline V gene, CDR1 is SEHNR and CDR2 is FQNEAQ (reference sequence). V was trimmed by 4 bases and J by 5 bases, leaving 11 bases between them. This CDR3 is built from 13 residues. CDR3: CASSSQGFETQYF. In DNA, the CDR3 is TGTGCCAGCAGCTCCCAGGGGTTCGAGACCCAGTACTTC.

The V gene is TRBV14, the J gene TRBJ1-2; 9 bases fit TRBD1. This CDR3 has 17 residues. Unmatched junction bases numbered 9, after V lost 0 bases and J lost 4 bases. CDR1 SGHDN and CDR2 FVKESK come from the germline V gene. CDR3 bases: TGTGCCAGCAGCCAAGAGAACAGGGGGCTCGACTTCTATGGCTACACCTTC. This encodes CASSQENRGLDFYGYTF. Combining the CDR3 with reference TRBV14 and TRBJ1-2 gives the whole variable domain EAGVTQFPSHSVIEKGQTVTLRCDPISGHDNLYWYRRVMGKEIKFLLHFVKESKQDESGMPNNRFLAERTGGTYSTLKVQPAELEDSGVYFCASSQENRGLDFYGYTFGSGTRLTVV.

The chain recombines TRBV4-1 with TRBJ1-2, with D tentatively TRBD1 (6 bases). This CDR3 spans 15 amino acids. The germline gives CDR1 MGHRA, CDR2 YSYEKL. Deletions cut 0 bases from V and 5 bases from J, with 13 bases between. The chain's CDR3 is CASSQETGMGYGYTF. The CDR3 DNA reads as TGCGCCAGCAGCCAAGAAACAGGGATGGGGTATGGCTACACCTTC.

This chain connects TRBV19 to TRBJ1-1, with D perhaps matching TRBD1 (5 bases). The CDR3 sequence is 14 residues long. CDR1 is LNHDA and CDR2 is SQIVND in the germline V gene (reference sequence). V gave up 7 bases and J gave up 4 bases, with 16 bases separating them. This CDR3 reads CASNVGGGTTEAFF. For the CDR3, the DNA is TGTGCCAGTAACGTTGGCGGGGGAACCACTGAAGCTTTCTTT.

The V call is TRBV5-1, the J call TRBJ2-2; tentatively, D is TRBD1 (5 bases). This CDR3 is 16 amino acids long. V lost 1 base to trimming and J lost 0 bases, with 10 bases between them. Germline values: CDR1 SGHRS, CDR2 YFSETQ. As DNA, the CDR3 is TGCGCCAGCAGCTTGAGACAGAACCCGAACACCGGGGAGCTGTTTTTT. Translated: CASSLRQNPNTGELFF.

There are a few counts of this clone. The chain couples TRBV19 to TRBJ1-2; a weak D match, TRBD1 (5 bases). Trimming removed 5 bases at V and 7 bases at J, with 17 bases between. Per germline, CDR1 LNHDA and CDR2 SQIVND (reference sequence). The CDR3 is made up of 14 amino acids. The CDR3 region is CASSPQEQVAGYTF. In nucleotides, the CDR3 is TGTGCCAGTAGTCCTCAGGAACAGGTGGCTGGCTACACCTTC.

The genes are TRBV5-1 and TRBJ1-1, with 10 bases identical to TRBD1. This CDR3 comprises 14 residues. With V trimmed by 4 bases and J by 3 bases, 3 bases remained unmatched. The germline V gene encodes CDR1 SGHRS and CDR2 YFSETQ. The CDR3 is CASSPGQGYTEAFF. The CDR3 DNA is TGCGCCAGCAGCCCGGGACAGGGGTACACTGAAGCTTTCTTT.

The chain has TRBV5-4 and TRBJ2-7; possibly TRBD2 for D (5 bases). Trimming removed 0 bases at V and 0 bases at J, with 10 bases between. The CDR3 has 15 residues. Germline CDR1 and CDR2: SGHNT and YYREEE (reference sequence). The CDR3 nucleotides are TGTGCCAGCAGCTTGGCCGGCAGCGGCTCCTACGAGCAGTACTTC. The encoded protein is CASSLAGSGSYEQYF.